These T cell receptor beta chains were read from a single sample in a study of blood T cell repertoires in COVID-19. Generated by immunoSEQ multiplex PCR, the TCRdb table keeps only in-frame clones and is missing some. Found here are 200,000 to 250,000 clones, about 86% of them singletons; the top ten hold about 9.4%. Material: peripheral blood. All receptors derive from a woman in her forties or fifties with COVID-19, enrolled during active disease. The CDR3 runs from the conserved cysteine through the conserved F or W. The D gene is left open where the match is weak. Where a row states a size, it is once, few, many or the class of an expanded clone; other rows omit it.

TRBV19	TRBJ2-2	once	TRBD2	CASKGAGGSTGELFF	TGTGCCAGCAAGGGTGCGGGGGGGAGTACCGGGGAGCTGTTTTTT
TRBV9	TRBJ1-1	NA	TRBD1	CASSVEGAGNTEAFF	TGTGCCAGCAGCGTAGAGGGGGCGGGGAACACTGAAGCTTTCTTT
TRBV27	TRBJ2-4	NA	NA	CASSPGMTVAKNIQYF	TGTGCCAGCAGTCCCGGGATGACGGTAGCCAAAAACATTCAGTACTTC
TRBV11-3	TRBJ2-1	NA	TRBD1	CASSPTGDNEQFF	TGTGCCAGCAGCCCTACAGGGGACAATGAGCAGTTCTTC
TRBV12-5	TRBJ2-2	NA	TRBD1	CASGSTGMTTGELFF	TGTGCTAGTGGTTCGACAGGGATGACCACCGGGGAGCTGTTTTTT
TRBV24-1	TRBJ2-2	NA	NA	CATSVRTPGTGELFF	TGTGCCACCAGTGTCAGGACCCCGGGAACCGGGGAGCTGTTTTTT
TRBV5-6	TRBJ2-4	NA	NA	CASSLGNRLAKNIQYF	TGTGCCAGCAGCTTGGGGAACAGGCTAGCCAAAAACATTCAGTACTTC
TRBV2	TRBJ2-1	NA	TRBD2	CASSVRLAGVLGSEQFF	TGTGCCAGCAGCGTAAGACTAGCGGGGGTCTTAGGGAGTGAGCAGTTCTTC
TRBV6-5	TRBJ2-5	NA	NA	CASSLRSTGKETQYF	TGTGCCAGCAGTTTACGATCTACAGGGAAAGAGACCCAGTACTTC
TRBV3-1/TRBV3-2	TRBJ2-2	NA	NA	CASSQAGGTVELFF	TGTGCCAGCAGCCAAGCAGGAGGGACAGTAGAGCTGTTTTTT
TRBV20-1	TRBJ1-1	NA	NA	CSPLVTTRAFF	TGCAGTCCTCTTGTCACTACTAGGGCTTTCTTT
TRBV5-1	TRBJ1-2	NA	NA	CASSLETGYGYTF	TGCGCCAGCAGCTTGGAGACAGGCTATGGCTACACCTTC
TRBV27	TRBJ2-5	NA	NA	CASSLAVQETQYF	TGTGCCAGCAGTTTGGCGGTGCAAGAGACCCAGTACTTC
TRBV11-3	TRBJ1-2	NA	NA	CASSLGGGDGYTF	TGTGCCAGCAGCTTGGGGGGAGGAGATGGCTACACCTTC
TRBV7-8	TRBJ1-1	NA	NA	CASSPQGTGTEAFF	TGTGCCAGCAGCCCCCAGGGAACTGGCACTGAAGCTTTCTTT
TRBV7-6	TRBJ2-2	NA	TRBD2	CASSFRGTTPGELFF	TGTGCCAGCAGCTTTAGAGGGACTACCCCCGGGGAGCTGTTTTTT
TRBV27	TRBJ1-1	NA	NA	CASSLGTMNTEAFF	TGTGCCAGCAGCCTGGGGACTATGAACACTGAAGCTTTCTTT
TRBV11-2	TRBJ2-5	NA	NA	CASSLDVALPTQYF	TGTGCCAGCAGCTTAGATGTGGCCTTGCCGACCCAGTACTTC